This TCR beta chain stems from a study of T-cell reconstitution after alpha-beta-depleted transplantation in children. Study-level results: Reportedly, alpha-beta T cells present about two months post-transplant originated from several hundred expanded clones of graft origin.

Preparation of the TCRbeta library was carried out with unique molecular identifiers. TCRdb reprocessed the PCR reads with MiXCR, giving one entry per CDR3 protein. This table has more than 300,000 distinct CDR3 sequences, roughly 17% appearing once. Germline assignment: CDR1 SGHDN and CDR2 FVKESK. The CDR3 is 18 amino acids. Trimming cost V 2 bases and J 1 base; bases outside gene matches: 9. In the case of this clonotype: No antigen is known for it.

Sequencing used PBMCs, mostly from graft donor cells, obtained 360 days after TCRalphabeta/CD19-depleted stem cell transplant. The TCR sequence derives from a male patient aged 2 to 9 who had a stem cell transplant for acute lymphoblastic leukemia, so the T cells may come from the graft donor. J is TRBJ2-3 and V is TRBV14; 10 bases are a match to TRBD2. In DNA form, the CDR3 reads TGTGCCAGCAGCCAACGACCCTGGACTAGCGGAGGCACAGATACGCAGTATTTT. It specifies CASSQRPWTSGGTDTQYF.